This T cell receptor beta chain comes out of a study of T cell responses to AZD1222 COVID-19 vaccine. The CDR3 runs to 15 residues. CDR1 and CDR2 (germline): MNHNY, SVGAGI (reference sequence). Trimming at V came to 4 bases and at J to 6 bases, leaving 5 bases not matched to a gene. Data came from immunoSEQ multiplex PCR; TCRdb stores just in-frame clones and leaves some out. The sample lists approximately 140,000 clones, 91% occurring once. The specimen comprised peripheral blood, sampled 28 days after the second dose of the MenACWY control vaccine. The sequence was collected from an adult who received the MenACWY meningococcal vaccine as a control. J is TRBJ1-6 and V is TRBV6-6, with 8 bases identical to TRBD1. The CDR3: CASSLGQGINSPLHF. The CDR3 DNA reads TGTGCCAGCAGTTTAGGACAGGGAATTAATTCACCCCTCCACTTT.